Shown below are 23 T cell receptor beta chains from a single sample sequenced in a study of metastatic and nonmetastatic thyroid tumors. Using MiXCR, TCRdb reanalyzed the PCR reads. The repertoire holds just over 15,000 clones, with roughly 3.5% as singletons. Patients had received no treatment of any kind before thyroid surgery. The sample comprised tumor tissue. Receptors were obtained from a female donor with papillary thyroid cancer or a benign thyroid nodule (not recorded which). Some clones in this sample may be carry-over from other donors' samples.

This clone was observed a handful of times. The CDR3 loop reads CASSDNTGVGSETQYF. The CDR3 nucleotides read TGTGCCAGCAGTGACAACACAGGGGTGGGCTCGGAGACCCAGTACTTC. The chain recombines TRBV6-2 or TRBV6-3 with TRBJ2-5, with 7 bases fitting TRBD1. The germline V gene has CDR1 MNHEY and CDR2 SVGEGT. The CDR3 has 16 residues. Germline trimming cut 5 bases from V and 5 bases from J; bases unmatched to any gene: 14.

A few counts support this clone. This chain connects TRBV7-9 to TRBJ2-3, with 8 bases fitting TRBD2. Per germline, CDR1 SEHNR and CDR2 FQNEAQ (reference sequence). This CDR3 contains 16 residues. J was trimmed by 0 bases and V by 5 bases; bases with no gene match: 7. The DNA of the CDR3 is TGTGCCAGCAGCCCGGGACTAGACCTTAGCACAGATACGCAGTATTTT. The encoded protein is CASSPGLDLSTDTQYF.

By frequency in the sample, this clone is medium-sized. The rearrangement links TRBV6-2 or TRBV6-3 to TRBJ1-1; D perhaps matches TRBD1 (5 bases). Germline V gene sequence: CDR1 MNHEY, CDR2 SVGEGT. V was clipped by 7 bases and J by 1 base, with 10 bases between them. The CDR3 has 13 residues. CDR3 sequence (DNA): TGTGCCAGCACCTGGGGGGGGAACACTGAAGCTTTCTTT. Translated: CASTWGGNTEAFF.

This clone was counted at least ten times. V is TRBV4-1 and J is TRBJ1-3, with unresolved D. V was cut by 2 bases and J by 2 bases, with 7 bases left in between. Germline assignment: CDR1 MGHRA and CDR2 YSYEKL. The CDR3 is 14 amino acids. In DNA, the CDR3 is TGCGCCAGCAGCCAATGGGATCCTGGAAACACCATATATTTT. Its translation is CASSQWDPGNTIYF.

The chain recombines TRBV19 with TRBJ2-1; D might be TRBD1 (5 bases). Germline V gene data show CDR1 as LNHDA and CDR2 as SQIVND (reference sequence). This CDR3 has 17 amino acids. Deletions cut 8 bases from V and 1 base from J, with 21 bases between. The CDR3 DNA sequence: TGTGCCAGTTCTTTATCAGACAGAAAGTGGTCCTACAATGAGCAGTTCTTC. This sequence encodes CASSLSDRKWSYNEQFF.

This clone was detected a few times. This clone may be a read error of a much larger clone one base away. J is TRBJ1-2 and V is TRBV28; D is possibly TRBD1 (6 bases). Trimming left V 4 bases short and J 4 bases short, with 10 bases between. Germline CDR1 and CDR2: MDHEN and SYDVKM. The CDR3 runs 13 residues. The CDR3 region has the DNA TGTGCCAGCAGTTCGTGGGGGGCCTATGGCTACACCTTC. Encoded protein: CASSSWGAYGYTF.

This clone was counted at least ten times. The chain carries TRBV18 and TRBJ2-6, with TRBD2 matching 8 bases. Germline CDR1 and CDR2: KGHSH and LQKENI. This CDR3 contains 17 residues. Losses at the gene ends were 3 bases for V and 0 bases for J; bases not matched to a gene: 4. CDR3 sequence reads: CASSPRLAGSGANVLTF. The CDR3 DNA is TGTGCCAGCTCACCCCGTCTAGCGGGCTCTGGGGCCAACGTCCTGACTTTC.

The chain employs TRBV28 and TRBJ1-6; TRBD1 agrees at 7 bases. J gave up 6 bases and V 7 bases, and 9 bases lay outside the gene matches. There are 15 residues in the CDR3. Germline V gene sequence: CDR1 MDHEN, CDR2 SYDVKM. This CDR3 reads CASITRGVGNSPLHF. The CDR3 DNA sequence: TGTGCCAGCATTACCAGGGGGGTTGGTAATTCACCCCTCCACTTT.

This clone was seen more than once but under ten times. This chain joins TRBV19 and TRBJ1-1; D uncertain. Trimming took 7 bases from V and 2 from J, leaving 23 bases between them. Germline CDR1 reads LNHDA; CDR2 reads SQIVND (reference sequence). The CDR3 length is 17 residues. The CDR3 DNA is TGTGCCAGTAACGCCGCGTCGAGAGCGAGAATAAACACTGAAGCTTTCTTT. Translated, it gives CASNAASRARINTEAFF.

This clone was found a few times. The rearrangement joins TRBV28 to TRBJ1-1; D may be TRBD1 (6 bases). CDR1 is MDHEN, CDR2 SYDVKM, per germline. The CDR3 is 12 residues long. CDR3 DNA: TGTGTTGAGGGGGGGATGAACACTGAAGCTTTCTTT. Translation gives CVEGGMNTEAFF.

About this clone: At one end, the junction sequence differs from germline, possibly due to a read error. The rearrangement links TRBV6-1 to TRBJ2-1; TRBD2 matches 11 bases. The CDR3 runs 16 residues. CDR1 is MNHNS, CDR2 SASEGT, per germline. The CDR3 nucleotides read TGTGCCAGCAGCGAAGAGGTAGCGGGAGGGGGAGATGAGCAGTTCTTC. It encodes CASSEEVAGGGDEQFF.

This clone was found a few times. This chain's CDR3 is CASTRTGGEQTQYF. CDR3 DNA: TGTGCCAGCACTAGGACAGGGGGGGAACAGACCCAGTACTTC. The chain couples TRBV12-3 or TRBV12-4 to TRBJ2-5, with TRBD1 matching 10 bases. V was pared by 7 bases and J by 6 bases, with 8 bases of the junction left unmatched. The CDR3 sequence is 14 residues long.

This clone was picked up a small number of times. The chain recombines TRBV19 with TRBJ1-1; D gene unclear. Germline CDR1 is LNHDA and CDR2 is SQIVND (reference sequence). The CDR3 has 14 amino acids. Trimming cost V 7 bases and J 1 base, with 13 bases left between them. The CDR3 loop reads CASTGSSRNTEAFF. The CDR3 DNA follows: TGTGCCAGTACCGGGAGCAGCAGGAACACTGAAGCTTTCTTT.

By proportion, this clone is medium-sized. The rearrangement joins TRBV12-3 or TRBV12-4 to TRBJ1-2; the match to TRBD1 covers 7 bases. With 6 bases clipped from V and 7 bases from J, the junction kept 8 bases outside the gene matches. This CDR3 has 13 amino acids. The CDR3 reads CASRLTGEGGYTF. DNA of the CDR3: TGTGCCAGCAGACTTACAGGGGAAGGTGGCTACACCTTC.

The sample holds a few counts of this clone. The V gene is TRBV28, the J gene TRBJ2-3; weak D call: TRBD1 (5 bases). The CDR3 covers 17 residues. From germline, CDR1 is MDHEN and CDR2 SYDVKM. V gave up 3 bases and J gave up 2 bases, with 18 bases separating them. In DNA, the CDR3 is TGTGCCAGCAGTTTCCCTAGGAGAAAAGGGGACACAGATACGCAGTATTTT. As protein: CASSFPRRKGDTDTQYF.

This clone occurred a few times. V gene TRBV19 combines with J gene TRBJ1-5; weak D call: TRBD1 (5 bases). V was clipped by 5 bases and J by 3 bases, with 8 bases between them. This CDR3 is built from 13 residues. Germline CDR1 is LNHDA and CDR2 is SQIVND (reference sequence). The CDR3 DNA is TGTGCCAGTAGTTGGGACTCCAATCAGCCCCAGCATTTT. Its translation: CASSWDSNQPQHF.

The rearrangement uses TRBV27 and TRBJ2-1, with a tentative D call TRBD1 (5 bases). The germline V gene has CDR1 MNHEY and CDR2 SMNVEV (reference sequence). The CDR3 is 14 amino acids. V was clipped by 6 bases and J by 5 bases, with 14 bases between them. The CDR3 here is CASSPTGFNNEQFF. For the CDR3, the DNA is TGTGCCAGCAGCCCTACAGGTTTCAACAATGAGCAGTTCTTC.

In this sample, this clone turned up a few times. V usage is TRBV19 and J usage is TRBJ1-5; D uncertain. Germline V gene data show CDR1 as LNHDA and CDR2 as SQIVND (reference sequence). With 6 bases removed from V and 8 bases from J, the gap between germline ends came to 14 bases. The CDR3 runs 13 residues. In nucleotides, the CDR3 is TGTGCCAGTAGCCGGGAGGGTTTTGAGCCCCAGCATTTT. Translation gives CASSREGFEPQHF.

This clone has a handful of counts. CDR3 DNA sequence: TGCGCCAGCAGCTTGGCCATAATAACAGATACGCAGTATTTT. Its protein is CASSLAIITDTQYF. The chain has TRBV5-1 and TRBJ2-3; D remains unclear. Deletions cut 0 bases from V and 3 bases from J, with 8 bases between. The CDR3 runs to 14 residues. Germline CDR1 SGHRS, CDR2 YFSETQ.

This clone occurred a few times. V is TRBV12-3 or TRBV12-4 and J is TRBJ2-3; TRBD2 matches at 7 bases. The CDR3 has 14 amino acids. The junction had 11 bases not matched to a gene; V was cut back by 10 bases and J by 4 bases. CDR3 bases: TGTGCCATCTCGGGGGAGGGGAGAGCAGATACGCAGTATTTT. Translated: CAISGEGRADTQYF.

In its sample, this clone was seen a few times. The chain links TRBV11-3 to TRBJ2-1; the D is unclear. From germline, CDR1 is SGHNT and CDR2 YENEEA. The V gene lost 6 bases and the J gene lost 0 bases, with 15 bases spanning the gap. The length of the CDR3 is 16 residues. Written as DNA, the CDR3 is TGTGCCAGCAGTTCCCGGGCCCCCGGCTCCTACAATGAGCAGTTCTTC. Its protein product is CASSSRAPGSYNEQFF.

A few counts support this clone. The chain is built from TRBV12-3 or TRBV12-4 and TRBJ1-3; a possible D gene is TRBD1 (5 bases). Trimming removed 6 bases from V and 1 base from J, with 13 bases in between. The CDR3 is made up of 15 amino acids. CDR3 sequence: CASSPRSGSGNTIYF. The CDR3 DNA reads TGTGCCAGCAGCCCCCGGTCAGGGTCTGGAAACACCATATATTTT.

By sample share, this clone is medium-sized. V gene TRBV19 combines with J gene TRBJ2-1; D possibly corresponds to TRBD2 (5 bases). Trimming stripped 6 bases from V and 0 bases from J, with 12 bases between. From germline, CDR1 is LNHDA and CDR2 SQIVND (reference sequence). This CDR3 is 15 amino acids long. The CDR3 DNA follows: TGTGCCAGTAGACCCGGGGTTAACTCCTACAATGAGCAGTTCTTC. Translated, it gives CASRPGVNSYNEQFF.